In its sample, the clone carrying this TCR beta chain was seen a few times. Its antigen is undetermined. The data stem from a study of cytotoxic CD8 clonotypes in ibrutinib-treated CLL. Study-level findings and limits: Higher circulating CD8+ T-cell counts strongly accompanied higher baseline clonality, above age-matched healthy donors.

The CDR3 is 15 amino acids. Unmatched junction bases numbered 5, after V lost 4 bases and J lost 2 bases. CDR1 and CDR2 (germline): MNHEY, SMNVEV (reference sequence). Frozen PBMC stocks contributed roughly 2 micrograms of genomic DNA to the TCR beta libraries. Measured with immunoSEQ multiplex PCR; TCRdb has only the in-frame clones, and not every one. The sample has some 130,000 clones; 80% to 95% are singletons. The clonotype comes from a human donor with chronic lymphocytic leukemia. Sequencing was performed on PBMCs, taken after 12 months of ibrutinib treatment. The chain joins TRBV27 to TRBJ2-5, with 9 bases matching TRBD2. CDR3 in DNA: TGTGCCAGCAGTTGGGGCGGGAGGGTACAAGAGACCCAGTACTTC. This codes for CASSWGGRVQETQYF.